This T cell receptor beta chain was sequenced in a study of T cell responses to AZD1222 COVID-19 vaccine. This CDR3 comprises 16 residues. CDR1 is GTSNPN and CDR2 is SVGIG in the germline V gene (reference sequence). Trimming shortened V by 1 base and J by 6 bases, and 19 bases separated the two germline ends. The assay was immunoSEQ multiplex PCR, and TCRdb's table has in-frame clones only and misses some. The table records 130,000 to 150,000 clones, roughly nine tenths of them present only once. Of note for this clone: The target antigen is unknown.

Study results and limitations: Of spike-specific TCRs, nearly half reportedly target regions left unmutated in variants. Repertoire samples came only from after the peak T cell response.

This TCR was sampled from an adult who received the AZD1222 COVID-19 vaccine. The sequencing here drew on peripheral blood, taken 28 days after the second AZD1222 dose. This sequence joins TRBV30 and TRBJ1-5; TRBD1 might be the D (5 bases). In DNA form, the CDR3 reads TGTGCCTGGAGTGCGACCTTGGGCAGGGCTGTTCAGCCCCAGCATTTT. This gives the protein CAWSATLGRAVQPQHF.